The rows below give T cell receptor beta chains drawn from one sample of a study of radiation and T cells in renal cell carcinoma. The data were produced by immunoSEQ multiplex PCR, yet TCRdb's version contains in-frame clones alone and is incomplete. The sample has approximately 150,000 clones, roughly 90% seen once. Specimen: blood, collected from a patient whose treatment included radiotherapy and nephrectomy. Every receptor here comes from a woman aged 70-85 years with renal cell carcinoma. The CDR3 runs from the conserved cysteine through the conserved F or W. D genes are given only for firm matches. Where a row states a size, it is once, few, many or the class of an expanded clone; other rows omit it.

clone size: NA
D gene: NA
J gene: TRBJ1-6
V gene: TRBV2
CDR3 DNA: TGTGCCAGCAGTCTTAAACAGGATAATTCACCCCTCCACTTT
CDR3 protein: CASSLKQDNSPLHF

clone size: NA
D gene: NA
J gene: TRBJ1-1
V gene: TRBV18
CDR3 DNA: TGTGCCAGCTCACCACCGTCAGGGTTGTACACTGAAGCTTTCTTT
CDR3 protein: CASSPPSGLYTEAFF

clone size: NA
D gene: TRBD1
J gene: TRBJ1-5
V gene: TRBV5-1
CDR3 DNA: TGCGCCAGCAGCTTAGGGACAGGGGGGGATCAGCCCCAGCATTTT
CDR3 protein: CASSLGTGGDQPQHF

clone size: once
D gene: NA
J gene: TRBJ1-1
V gene: TRBV7-2
CDR3 DNA: TGTGCCAGCAGCTTGCGGTGGGGTAACCCCCCCTTGAACACTGAAGCTTTCTTT
CDR3 protein: CASSLRWGNPPLNTEAFF

clone size: NA
D gene: TRBD1
J gene: TRBJ2-7
V gene: TRBV5-4
CDR3 DNA: TGTGCCAGCAGTTCCTCGACAGGGTGGTACGAGCAGTACTTC
CDR3 protein: CASSSSTGWYEQYF

clone size: NA
D gene: NA
J gene: TRBJ2-7
V gene: TRBV6-1
CDR3 DNA: TGTGCCAGCCTAAGACAGGCCTACGAGCAGTACTTC
CDR3 protein: CASLRQAYEQYF

clone size: NA
D gene: TRBD1
J gene: TRBJ1-2
V gene: TRBV27
CDR3 DNA: TGTGCCAGCAGTACGACAGGGGGCACTAACTATGGCTACACCTTC
CDR3 protein: CASSTTGGTNYGYTF

clone size: NA
D gene: NA
J gene: TRBJ2-1
V gene: TRBV5-1
CDR3 DNA: TGCGCCAGCAGCTTGGGTCCGCCCATTTCGTACAATGAGCAGTTCTTC
CDR3 protein: CASSLGPPISYNEQFF

clone size: NA
D gene: TRBD2
J gene: TRBJ2-5
V gene: TRBV7-9
CDR3 DNA: TGTGCCAGCAGAGCTAGCGGCCAAGAGACCCAGTACTTC
CDR3 protein: CASRASGQETQYF

clone size: NA
D gene: NA
J gene: TRBJ1-3
V gene: TRBV7-9
CDR3 DNA: TGTGCCAGCAGCTCCACGGGAAGCTCTGGAAACACCATATATTTT
CDR3 protein: CASSSTGSSGNTIYF

clone size: NA
D gene: NA
J gene: TRBJ1-5
V gene: TRBV21-1
CDR3 DNA: TGTGCCAGCAGCAAAGTACAGGGGGCAGACAATCAGCCCCAGCATTTT
CDR3 protein: CASSKVQGADNQPQHF

clone size: NA
D gene: NA
J gene: TRBJ2-7
V gene: TRBV6-5
CDR3 DNA: TGTGCCAGCAGTTACCGGCAGGAAAGGTGGAACGAGCAGTACTTC
CDR3 protein: CASSYRQERWNEQYF

clone size: NA
D gene: NA
J gene: TRBJ1-2
V gene: TRBV14
CDR3 DNA: TGTGCCAGCAGCCAAGGACAGAGCTATGGCTACACCTTC
CDR3 protein: CASSQGQSYGYTF

clone size: NA
D gene: NA
J gene: TRBJ1-2
V gene: TRBV9
CDR3 DNA: TGTGCCAGCAGCCTACGGGGCCCGGCAGAGGGCTACACCTTC
CDR3 protein: CASSLRGPAEGYTF

clone size: NA
D gene: NA
J gene: TRBJ1-6
V gene: TRBV28
CDR3 DNA: TGTGCCAGCAGCCCACCCGGGGATTCACCCCTCCACTTT
CDR3 protein: CASSPPGDSPLHF

clone size: NA
D gene: TRBD1
J gene: TRBJ2-1
V gene: TRBV18
CDR3 DNA: TGTGCCAGCTCCCGACAGGGGGCGAGCAATGAGCAGTTCTTC
CDR3 protein: CASSRQGASNEQFF

clone size: NA
D gene: NA
J gene: TRBJ2-3
V gene: TRBV19
CDR3 DNA: TGTGCCAGTACACCTTCCAGTTCCGGCACAGATACGCAGTATTTT
CDR3 protein: CASTPSSSGTDTQYF

clone size: NA
D gene: NA
J gene: TRBJ2-7
V gene: TRBV6-1
CDR3 DNA: TGTGCCAGCAGTGAGCTCGTCCGAGCGAGCCGTTCCTACGAGCAGTACTTC
CDR3 protein: CASSELVRASRSYEQYF

clone size: few
D gene: NA
J gene: TRBJ2-2
V gene: TRBV12-5
CDR3 DNA: TGTGCTAGTGGTTTGGGGCTGAACACCGGGGAGCTGTTTTTT
CDR3 protein: CASGLGLNTGELFF

clone size: NA
D gene: TRBD2
J gene: TRBJ2-4
V gene: TRBV5-1
CDR3 DNA: TGCGCCAGCAGCTTGGGAGCGGGGAAAAACATTCAGTACTTC
CDR3 protein: CASSLGAGKNIQYF

clone size: NA
D gene: NA
J gene: TRBJ1-2
V gene: TRBV7-2
CDR3 DNA: TGTGCCAGCAGCGGGGGGGTGCGGACAGACCATGGCTACACCTTC
CDR3 protein: CASSGGVRTDHGYTF

clone size: NA
D gene: TRBD2
J gene: TRBJ2-1
V gene: TRBV2
CDR3 DNA: TGTGCCAGCAGTGAACGGGTAGCGGGGGGCCGTGAGCAGTTCTTC
CDR3 protein: CASSERVAGGREQFF

clone size: NA
D gene: TRBD1
J gene: TRBJ2-7
V gene: TRBV6-5
CDR3 DNA: TGTGCCAGCAGTTACCTCACAGGGGACGACGAGCAGTACTTC
CDR3 protein: CASSYLTGDDEQYF

clone size: NA
D gene: NA
J gene: TRBJ2-1
V gene: TRBV2
CDR3 DNA: TGTGCCAGCAGTGTACGGGGACGGAACAATGAGCAGTTCTTC
CDR3 protein: CASSVRGRNNEQFF

clone size: NA
D gene: NA
J gene: TRBJ2-7
V gene: TRBV29-1
CDR3 DNA: TGCAGCGTTGGCAGGTCCATCTACGAGCAGTACTTC
CDR3 protein: CSVGRSIYEQYF

clone size: once
D gene: NA
J gene: TRBJ1-2
V gene: TRBV5-1
CDR3 DNA: TGCGCCAGCAGCCGGGGGGGCAGCTATGGCTACACCTTC
CDR3 protein: CASSRGGSYGYTF

clone size: NA
D gene: NA
J gene: TRBJ2-7
V gene: TRBV7-2
CDR3 DNA: TGTGCCAGCAGCTTAGCAAGGCAGGCCCAGGAGCAGTACTTC
CDR3 protein: CASSLARQAQEQYF

clone size: NA
D gene: NA
J gene: TRBJ2-3
V gene: TRBV4-3
CDR3 DNA: TGCGCCAGCAGCCAAGAGGGACAAAGCACAGATACGCAGTATTTT
CDR3 protein: CASSQEGQSTDTQYF

clone size: NA
D gene: NA
J gene: TRBJ1-4
V gene: TRBV6-5
CDR3 DNA: TGTGCCAGCCGGGAGGGCAGGGGATTTAATGAAAAACTGTTTTTT
CDR3 protein: CASREGRGFNEKLFF

clone size: NA
D gene: NA
J gene: TRBJ1-5
V gene: TRBV19
CDR3 DNA: TGTGCCAGTAGTATTGGGAGGGGGGATCAGCCCCAGCATTTT
CDR3 protein: CASSIGRGDQPQHF

clone size: NA
D gene: TRBD2
J gene: TRBJ2-1
V gene: TRBV7-9
CDR3 DNA: TGTGCCAGCAGCATTCTAGCGGGGGCCTACAATGAGCAGTTCTTC
CDR3 protein: CASSILAGAYNEQFF

clone size: NA
D gene: TRBD1
J gene: TRBJ1-2
V gene: TRBV5-4
CDR3 DNA: TGTGCCAGCAGCCGACAGGGATCGAACTATGGCTACACCTTC
CDR3 protein: CASSRQGSNYGYTF

clone size: NA
D gene: NA
J gene: TRBJ1-3
V gene: TRBV4-3
CDR3 DNA: TGCGCCAGCAGCCAAGCCCGAAACACCATATATTTT
CDR3 protein: CASSQARNTIYF

clone size: NA
D gene: NA
J gene: TRBJ2-3
V gene: TRBV7-2
CDR3 DNA: TGTGCCAGCAGTCCAGAGGCAGATACGCAGTATTTT
CDR3 protein: CASSPEADTQYF

clone size: NA
D gene: NA
J gene: TRBJ2-3
V gene: TRBV5-1
CDR3 DNA: TGCGCCAGCACTATAGGAGGGGCCAACACAGATACGCAGTATTTT
CDR3 protein: CASTIGGANTDTQYF

clone size: NA
D gene: NA
J gene: TRBJ1-1
V gene: TRBV5-1
CDR3 DNA: TGCGCCAGCAGCTTGGAGGCAGCGAACACTGAAGCTTTCTTT
CDR3 protein: CASSLEAANTEAFF

clone size: NA
D gene: TRBD1
J gene: TRBJ2-3
V gene: TRBV18
CDR3 DNA: TGTGCCAGCTCATCTCTTCCGGGACAGGGGTCAGATACGCAGTATTTT
CDR3 protein: CASSSLPGQGSDTQYF

clone size: NA
D gene: NA
J gene: TRBJ1-3
V gene: TRBV7-8
CDR3 DNA: TGTGCCAGCACAGTGGCCTCTGGAAACACCATATATTTT
CDR3 protein: CASTVASGNTIYF

clone size: NA
D gene: TRBD2
J gene: TRBJ2-1
V gene: TRBV5-1
CDR3 DNA: TGCGCCAGCAGCCCTTTACGGCAGGGCACGGGACTAGGGAATGAGCAGTTCTTC
CDR3 protein: CASSPLRQGTGLGNEQFF

clone size: NA
D gene: TRBD1
J gene: TRBJ2-7
V gene: TRBV7-7
CDR3 DNA: TGTGCTAGCAGCCGCCGACAGGGGAACGAGCAGTACTTC
CDR3 protein: CASSRRQGNEQYF

clone size: NA
D gene: TRBD1
J gene: TRBJ1-1
V gene: TRBV10-3
CDR3 DNA: TGTGCCATCAGAGGGACAGGGGAAGGTGAAGCTTTCTTT
CDR3 protein: CAIRGTGEGEAFF

clone size: NA
D gene: TRBD1
J gene: TRBJ2-6
V gene: TRBV25-1
CDR3 DNA: TGTGCCAGCAGTGAATCGACAGGGCACCCTGGGGCCAACGTCCTGACTTTC
CDR3 protein: CASSESTGHPGANVLTF

clone size: NA
D gene: NA
J gene: TRBJ1-1
V gene: TRBV5-1
CDR3 DNA: TGCGCCAGCAGCTTGGCGGGAAACACTGAAGCTTTCTTT
CDR3 protein: CASSLAGNTEAFF

clone size: NA
D gene: TRBD2
J gene: TRBJ2-1
V gene: TRBV7-2
CDR3 DNA: TGTGCCAGCAGCCCTCAGCGGGGGGGCGGAAATGAGCAGTTCTTC
CDR3 protein: CASSPQRGGGNEQFF

clone size: NA
D gene: TRBD1
J gene: TRBJ1-2
V gene: TRBV10-3
CDR3 DNA: TGTGCCATCACCCCAACAGGGGAATCGTCCTACGGCTACACCTTC
CDR3 protein: CAITPTGESSYGYTF

clone size: NA
D gene: NA
J gene: TRBJ1-2
V gene: TRBV5-1
CDR3 DNA: TGCGCCAGCAGCTTAATACAGGGAGGACACCATGGCTACACCTTC
CDR3 protein: CASSLIQGGHHGYTF

clone size: NA
D gene: NA
J gene: TRBJ1-6
V gene: TRBV5-4
CDR3 DNA: TGTGCCAGCAGCTTGGCGGGGGTCATGTCGTATTCACCCCTCCACTTT
CDR3 protein: CASSLAGVMSYSPLHF

clone size: NA
D gene: TRBD2
J gene: TRBJ2-3
V gene: TRBV10-3
CDR3 DNA: TGTGCCATCAGGTTACGGGGGGGCTTCACTAGCACAGATACGCAGTATTTT
CDR3 protein: CAIRLRGGFTSTDTQYF

clone size: once
D gene: TRBD2
J gene: TRBJ2-3
V gene: TRBV9
CDR3 DNA: TGTGCCAGCAGCGCCTCGGGGCGGGGGGGAACAGATACGCAGTATTTT
CDR3 protein: CASSASGRGGTDTQYF

clone size: NA
D gene: NA
J gene: TRBJ1-5
V gene: TRBV28
CDR3 DNA: TGTGCCAGCAGTTTCGGCGGGGCCCCAAATCAGCCCCAGCATTTT
CDR3 protein: CASSFGGAPNQPQHF

clone size: NA
D gene: NA
J gene: TRBJ1-4
V gene: TRBV6-5
CDR3 DNA: TGTGCCAGCAGTTACTCGACGGAAAATGAAAAACTGTTTTTT
CDR3 protein: CASSYSTENEKLFF

clone size: NA
D gene: TRBD2
J gene: TRBJ2-5
V gene: TRBV9
CDR3 DNA: TGTGCCAGCAGCCCCCGGGGGGGGACTAGCGGGGGCGCCGAGACCCAGTACTTC
CDR3 protein: CASSPRGGTSGGAETQYF

clone size: NA
D gene: NA
J gene: TRBJ2-5
V gene: TRBV25-1
CDR3 DNA: TGTGCCAGCAGTGACGTGGGCAGGGTGGAGGAGACCCAGTACTTC
CDR3 protein: CASSDVGRVEETQYF

clone size: once
D gene: TRBD1
J gene: TRBJ2-5
V gene: TRBV4-2
CDR3 DNA: TGTGCCAGCAGCCAAGAGGCAGGGGGAAGTGAGACCCAGTACTTC
CDR3 protein: CASSQEAGGSETQYF

clone size: NA
D gene: NA
J gene: TRBJ1-2
V gene: TRBV7-9
CDR3 DNA: TGTGCCAGCAGCTTAGGAGGAGGAGTACTCTATGGCTACACCTTC
CDR3 protein: CASSLGGGVLYGYTF